What follows describes a single T cell receptor (beta chain). Its antigen is not yet known. Base qualities are not at hand, and no much larger clone is one base apart. The CDR3 numbers 14 residues from cysteine through phenylalanine. Of the read, only the CDR3 DNA is kept; its 42 bases are in frame from base 1. The junction shows trimming of 6 bases on V and 5 bases on J, plus 16 bases between the germline ends. The germline V gene encodes CDR1 SGHDN and CDR2 FVKESK. The data belong to a study of T cell responses to AZD1222 COVID-19 vaccine (dated by TCRdb to 2020 to 2022). Regarding the complete study: A total of approximately 240 trial participants underwent TCR sequencing, of whom 207 had received two doses of AZD1222 and roughly 26 had received two doses of the MenACWY control vaccine. Enrollment into the trials was organized by age into subgroups of 18-55, 56-69 and 70-plus years, and those subgroups contained approximately 160, 26 and 62 TCR-sequenced participants, respectively.

The CDR3 regions of human TCRbeta chains were analyzed by immunosequencing. The original pipeline was this. Repertoire TCRs were checked for matches against a reference library of SARS-CoV-2-specific TCRs that had been generated using the MIRA antigen-specificity platform. Breadth was defined as the fraction of unique TCRs that were SARS-CoV-2-associated, and depth was defined as the fraction of total T cells that were SARS-CoV-2-associated. Using the MIRA data, every spike-specific TCR was mapped to the spike region that the TCR reacted to and assigned to either a CD4 or a CD8 class. Log10-transformed breadth and depth values were compared by one-way ANOVA with Sidak's multiple comparisons tests. TCRdb stores this immuneACCESS table with in-frame sequences only. Part of the clones is absent; in the studies checked, under half of the shortfall reflects unresolved V genes, and no reason is known for the rest. V, J and clone size are those of that table, while D and trimming were read from the DNA. This sample gives fewer than 200,000 clones in total; approximately 90% of them show up just once. The ten top clones hold around 4.5% of the sample.

Read against the paper, the sample's time point label means: about 28 days (+/-7) after the second vaccine dose. AZD1222 recipients with second doses at about 4 weeks or about 12 weeks were pooled, because spike-specific TCR depth and breadth did not differ between schedules. Samples from vaccinated people were obtained from the UK trials COV001 and COV002, which included a single-blind randomized controlled phase 2/3 trial of AZD1222 (ChAdOx1 nCoV-19) in healthy adults. For TCRbeta chain sequencing, PBMC samples were collected from trial participants at day 0 and at day 28 after the second dose. General findings and caveats noted by the study authors: Participants were mostly white British, with more females than males. The authors suggested clonal diversity may have been underestimated. The whole spike protein was spanned by vaccine-associated CD4 TCRs, and dominant responses were seen in regions 160-218 and 743-854. Only five to seven AZD1222 recipients were SARS-CoV-2 seropositive at baseline, limiting conclusions about previously exposed vaccinees. Because no day 14 peak-response samples were available, the repertoires could be characterized only after the peak T cell response. Epitopes outside the regions mutated in the B.1.351 and B.1.1.7 variants were reportedly recognized by nearly half of the unique spike-specific TCRs. The 56-69-year group was small, and its depth increase did not reach significance, likely because of low power. After two AZD1222 doses, both the breadth and the depth of spike-specific TCRs were significantly higher than at day 0 and than in MenACWY recipients.

This chain is built from TRBV14 and TRBJ1-1; the D gene is not confidently resolved. This receptor was taken from an adult who received the AZD1222 COVID-19 vaccine. The sequences come from peripheral blood, collected 28 days after the second AZD1222 dose. The nucleotide sequence is TGTGCCAGCAGTCCCTGGATAGGGAGGACTGAAGCTTTCTTT. This encodes CASSPWIGRTEAFF. Full variable domain (CDR3 extended with the reference TRBV14 and TRBJ1-1 proteins): EAGVTQFPSHSVIEKGQTVTLRCDPISGHDNLYWYRRVMGKEIKFLLHFVKESKQDESGMPNNRFLAERTGGTYSTLKVQPAELEDSGVYFCASSPWIGRTEAFFGQGTRLTVV.